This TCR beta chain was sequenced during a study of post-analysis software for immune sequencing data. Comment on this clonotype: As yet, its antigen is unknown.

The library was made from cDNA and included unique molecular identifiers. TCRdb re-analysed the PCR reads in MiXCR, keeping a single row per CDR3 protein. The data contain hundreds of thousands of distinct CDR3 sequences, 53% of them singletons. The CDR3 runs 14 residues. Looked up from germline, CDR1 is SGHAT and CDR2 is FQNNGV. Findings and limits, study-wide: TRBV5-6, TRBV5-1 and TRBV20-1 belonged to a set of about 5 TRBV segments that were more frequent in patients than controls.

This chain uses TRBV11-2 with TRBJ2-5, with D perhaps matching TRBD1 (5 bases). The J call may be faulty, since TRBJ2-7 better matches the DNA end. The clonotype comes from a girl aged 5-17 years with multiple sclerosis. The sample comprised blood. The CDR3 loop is CASSLGLGAHEQYF. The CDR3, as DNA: TGTGCCAGCAGCTTAGGGCTAGGGGCCCACGAGCAGTACTTC.